The T cell receptor (beta chain) described here comes from a study of cytomegalovirus exposure and HLA in healthy donors. In the PCR, 60 Vbeta and 13 Jbeta primers were used. Produced via immunoSEQ multiplex PCR; TCRdb's table is partial and in-frame only. In the table there are 120,000 to 150,000 clones, 61% of which are singletons. There are a few counts of this clone. This TCR came from a male donor in good health and CMV-seronegative. Sequencing was performed on PBMCs.

CDR3 protein: CASSFDRGSTEAFF. The DNA for the CDR3 is TGTGCCAGCAGCTTTGACAGGGGGAGCACTGAAGCTTTCTTT. The gene calls are TRBV7-8 and TRBJ1-1, with TRBD1 identical over 9 bases. Germline V gives CDR1 SGHVS, CDR2 FQNEAQ. The CDR3 spans 14 residues. V lost 3 bases and J lost 4; bases outside the gene matches: 3.